These T cell receptor beta chains were read from a single sample in a study of T-cell reconstitution after alpha-beta-depleted transplantation in children. TCRdb redid the calling of the PCR reads with MiXCR, one entry per CDR3 protein. This sample has approximately 650,000 distinct CDR3 sequences, with approximately 14% found just once. Sample: PBMCs, taken before TCRalphabeta/CD19-depleted stem cell transplant. The source is a girl between 2 and 10 years old with congenital amegakaryocytic thrombocytopenia, due to receive a stem cell transplant. The CDR3 runs from the conserved cysteine through the conserved F or W. D genes are given only for firm matches. The size entry is marked missing in some rows and otherwise reads once, few, many or a size class.

J: TRBJ2-7; V: TRBV5-1; D: .; size: many; DNA: TGCGCCAGCAGGAGACCGCCACTGGCCGAGCAGTACTTC; CDR3: CASRRPPLAEQYF
J: TRBJ1-2; V: TRBV12-3/TRBV12-4; D: TRBD1; size: many; DNA: TGTGCCAGCAGCGAGGGACAGGGTCGTGGCTACACCTTC; CDR3: CASSEGQGRGYTF
J: TRBJ2-7; V: TRBV12-3/TRBV12-4; D: .; size: many; DNA: TGTGCCAGCAGCCACTGGTCGGACTACGAGCAGTACTTC; CDR3: CASSHWSDYEQYF
J: TRBJ2-3; V: TRBV20-1; D: .; size: few; DNA: TGCAGTGCCACCGGGGGTAGGATCGCGGGAAAAGGGGCAGATACGCAGTATTTT; CDR3: CSATGGRIAGKGADTQYF
J: TRBJ2-1; V: TRBV6-2/TRBV6-3; D: .; size: .; DNA: TGTGCCAGCACCCCCCTAGGGAGCGGCTACAATGAGCAGTTCTTC; CDR3: CASTPLGSGYNEQFF
J: TRBJ2-7; V: TRBV3-1; D: .; size: few; DNA: TGTGCCAGCAGCACTTCTGCCGGGGGATTCTACGAGCAGTACTTC; CDR3: CASSTSAGGFYEQYF
J: TRBJ2-1; V: TRBV5-1; D: TRBD2; size: many; DNA: TGCGCCAGCAGTCCACTAGCGGGATCGATTCGCATTTACAATGAGCAGTTCTTC; CDR3: CASSPLAGSIRIYNEQFF
J: TRBJ2-5; V: TRBV7-9; D: TRBD2; size: many; DNA: TGTGCCAGCCTTCAGACTAGCGGGCTAGAGACCCAGTACTTC; CDR3: CASLQTSGLETQYF
J: TRBJ2-1; V: TRBV29-1; D: .; size: many; DNA: TGCAGCGTTGAATTATCGGTGGTGGGCTACAATGAGCAGTTCTTC; CDR3: CSVELSVVGYNEQFF
J: TRBJ1-2; V: TRBV3-1; D: TRBD1; size: .; DNA: TGTGCCAGCAGCCAAGACACCGGGACAGGAGACTATGGCTACACCTTC; CDR3: CASSQDTGTGDYGYTF
J: TRBJ2-1; V: TRBV7-3; D: TRBD2; size: few; DNA: TGTGCCAGCAGCCATTTAGCGGGAAGGGAGCAGTTCTTC; CDR3: CASSHLAGREQFF
J: TRBJ2-7; V: TRBV5-1; D: .; size: many; DNA: TGCGCCAGCAGCTTGGAATCCCCTTCGCTTGTTTACGAGCAGTACTTC; CDR3: CASSLESPSLVYEQYF
J: TRBJ2-7; V: TRBV5-1; D: .; size: .; DNA: TGCGCCAGCAGCACCCACGACTACGAGCAGTACTTC; CDR3: CASSTHDYEQYF
J: TRBJ2-3; V: TRBV5-1; D: .; size: many; DNA: TGCGCCAGCTACCCTACTAGTATCCCAGATACGCAGTATTTT; CDR3: CASYPTSIPDTQYF
J: TRBJ2-1; V: TRBV7-9; D: .; size: .; DNA: TGTGCCAGCAGCTTAGGCCCCCTGGTTATCCCCTACAATGAGCAGTTCTTC; CDR3: CASSLGPLVIPYNEQFF
J: TRBJ2-1; V: TRBV20-1; D: TRBD2; size: many; DNA: TGCAGTGCTCAAACTAGCGGGATAACTGAGCAGTTCTTC; CDR3: CSAQTSGITEQFF
J: TRBJ2-7; V: TRBV20-1; D: TRBD2; size: .; DNA: TGCAGTGCTAGAGGAGGGGGGACTAGCGGGTTCTACGAGCAGTACTTC; CDR3: CSARGGGTSGFYEQYF
J: TRBJ2-1; V: TRBV20-1; D: TRBD2; size: few; DNA: TGCAGCACCGGGACTAGATTATACAATGAGCAGTTCTTC; CDR3: CSTGTRLYNEQFF
J: TRBJ2-3; V: TRBV24-1; D: TRBD1; size: many; DNA: TGTGCCACCACCGGGACAGGGGACACAGATACGCAGTATTTT; CDR3: CATTGTGDTDTQYF
J: TRBJ2-7; V: TRBV15; D: .; size: many; DNA: TGTGCCACCAGCAGATTTCAGACAGGCTCCTACGAGCAGTACTTC; CDR3: CATSRFQTGSYEQYF
J: TRBJ2-3; V: TRBV5-5; D: TRBD1; size: many; DNA: TGTGCCAGCAGTCTACCGACAGGGACAGTTACAGATACGCAGTATTTT; CDR3: CASSLPTGTVTDTQYF
J: TRBJ2-7; V: TRBV5-1; D: TRBD2; size: few; DNA: TGCGCCAGCAGCTTGGATCTAGCGGGAGGAGACGAGCAGTACTTC; CDR3: CASSLDLAGGDEQYF
J: TRBJ2-7; V: TRBV7-9; D: TRBD1; size: few; DNA: TGTGCCAGCAGCTCGGACAGGAGAACCTACGAGCAGTACTTC; CDR3: CASSSDRRTYEQYF
J: TRBJ2-1; V: TRBV5-5; D: .; size: .; DNA: TGTGCCAGCAGCTCGCCAGTGACAACCGGGGACAATGAGCAGTTCTTC; CDR3: CASSSPVTTGDNEQFF
J: TRBJ2-1; V: TRBV28; D: TRBD2; size: .; DNA: TGTGCCATGGGCCCCGGGGTCTCTAGCGGTCACGACAATGAGCAGTTCTTC; CDR3: CAMGPGVSSGHDNEQFF
J: TRBJ1-2; V: TRBV12-3/TRBV12-4; D: .; size: many; DNA: TGTGCCAGCAGTTCGACTGTCGGTGGCTACACCTTC; CDR3: CASSSTVGGYTF
J: TRBJ2-7; V: TRBV28; D: TRBD1; size: few; DNA: TGTGCCAGCACCGAACCCGGGACAGGCCCCTACGAGCAGTACTTC; CDR3: CASTEPGTGPYEQYF
J: TRBJ1-1; V: TRBV29-1; D: TRBD1; size: many; DNA: TGCAGGGAAACATACAGGGGACCCGGGATGAACACTGAAGCTTTCTTT; CDR3: CRETYRGPGMNTEAFF
J: TRBJ2-4; V: TRBV28; D: TRBD1; size: many; DNA: TGTGCCAGCAGTTGGGACAGGGCCAACGACATTCAGTACTTC; CDR3: CASSWDRANDIQYF
J: TRBJ2-7; V: TRBV9; D: .; size: many; DNA: TGTGCCAGCAGCAGGGGTTTCGAGGGGGGCTCCTACGAGCAGTACTTC; CDR3: CASSRGFEGGSYEQYF
J: TRBJ2-1; V: TRBV28; D: TRBD1; size: few; DNA: TGTGCCAGCAGTTTATCCAGGGGGAGCAACAATGAGCAGTTCTTC; CDR3: CASSLSRGSNNEQFF
J: TRBJ2-3; V: TRBV20-1; D: .; size: many; DNA: TGCAGTGCTAGTTGGGGCGGGGGCACAGATACGCAGTATTTT; CDR3: CSASWGGGTDTQYF
J: TRBJ2-3; V: TRBV5-1; D: TRBD2; size: .; DNA: TGCGCCAGCAGCACCCGGACTAGCGACACAGATACGCAGTATTTT; CDR3: CASSTRTSDTDTQYF
J: TRBJ2-2; V: TRBV20-1; D: TRBD2; size: .; DNA: TGCAGTGCTATGGTATGGGGACTAGCGACCGCCGGGGAGCTGTTTTTT; CDR3: CSAMVWGLATAGELFF
J: TRBJ2-3; V: TRBV28; D: TRBD2; size: few; DNA: TGTGCCACCGTACTAGCGGATACAGATACGCAGTATTTT; CDR3: CATVLADTDTQYF
J: TRBJ2-5; V: TRBV5-1; D: .; size: few; DNA: TGCGCCAGCCGACGTACCGCGGGGGAGACCCAGTACTTC; CDR3: CASRRTAGETQYF
J: TRBJ2-5; V: TRBV20-1; D: .; size: many; DNA: TGCAGTGCTCCCTTGTACGGCAGGGAAGAGACCCAGTACTTC; CDR3: CSAPLYGREETQYF
J: TRBJ2-7; V: TRBV20-1; D: TRBD2; size: many; DNA: TGCAGTGCCGGTCGTCTAGCGGGAGGGCTCGAGCAGTACTTC; CDR3: CSAGRLAGGLEQYF